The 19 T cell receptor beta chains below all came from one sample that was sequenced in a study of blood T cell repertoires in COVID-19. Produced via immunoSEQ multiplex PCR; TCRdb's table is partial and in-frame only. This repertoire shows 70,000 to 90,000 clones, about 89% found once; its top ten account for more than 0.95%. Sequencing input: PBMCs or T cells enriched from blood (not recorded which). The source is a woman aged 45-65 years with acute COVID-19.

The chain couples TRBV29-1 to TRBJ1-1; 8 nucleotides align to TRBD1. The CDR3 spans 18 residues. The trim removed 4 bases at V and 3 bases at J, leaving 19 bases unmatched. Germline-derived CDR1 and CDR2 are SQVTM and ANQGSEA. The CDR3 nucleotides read TGCAGCGTTGTTAGGACAGGGAACCGGAGGCGTCCAGACACTGAAGCTTTCTTT. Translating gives CSVVRTGNRRRPDTEAFF. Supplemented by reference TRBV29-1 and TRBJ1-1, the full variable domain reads SAVISQKPSRDICQRGTSLTIQCQVDSQVTMMFWYRQQPGQSLTLIATANQGSEATYESGFVIDKFPISRPNLTFSTLTVSNMSPEDSSIYLCSVVRTGNRRRPDTEAFFGQGTRLTVV.

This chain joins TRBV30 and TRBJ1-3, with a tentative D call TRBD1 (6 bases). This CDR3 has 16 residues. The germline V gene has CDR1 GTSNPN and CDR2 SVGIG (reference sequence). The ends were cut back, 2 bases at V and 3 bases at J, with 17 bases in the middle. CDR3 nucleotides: TGTGCCTGGAGTTGGAAAGGGGGTTACGTTGGAAACACCATATATTTT. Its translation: CAWSWKGGYVGNTIYF.

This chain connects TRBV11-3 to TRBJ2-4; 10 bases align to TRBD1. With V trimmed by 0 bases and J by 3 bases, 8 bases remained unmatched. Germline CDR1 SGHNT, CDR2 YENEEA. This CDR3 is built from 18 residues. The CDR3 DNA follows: TGTGCCAGCAGCTTAGAGAATGGGACAGGGGTGGGCAAAAACATTCAGTACTTC. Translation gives CASSLENGTGVGKNIQYF.

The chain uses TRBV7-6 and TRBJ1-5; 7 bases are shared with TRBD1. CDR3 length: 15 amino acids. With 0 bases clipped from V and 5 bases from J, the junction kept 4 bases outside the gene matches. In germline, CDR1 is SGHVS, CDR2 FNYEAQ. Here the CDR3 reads CASSLATGWDQPQHF. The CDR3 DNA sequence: TGTGCCAGCAGCTTAGCGACAGGGTGGGATCAGCCCCAGCATTTT.

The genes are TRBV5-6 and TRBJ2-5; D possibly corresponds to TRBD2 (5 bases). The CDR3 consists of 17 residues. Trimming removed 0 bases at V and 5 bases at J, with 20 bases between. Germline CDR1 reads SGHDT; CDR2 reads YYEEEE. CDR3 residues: CASSLGGDGVKLETQYF. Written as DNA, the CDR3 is TGTGCCAGCAGCTTGGGGGGTGACGGGGTTAAGTTGGAGACCCAGTACTTC.

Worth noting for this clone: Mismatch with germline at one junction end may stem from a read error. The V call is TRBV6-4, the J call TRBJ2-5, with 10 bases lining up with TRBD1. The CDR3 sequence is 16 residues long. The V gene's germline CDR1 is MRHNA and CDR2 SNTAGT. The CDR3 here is CATSGAGQGPQETQYF. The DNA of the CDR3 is TGTGCCACCAGTGGGGCGGGACAGGGGCCGCAAGAGACCCAGTACTTC.

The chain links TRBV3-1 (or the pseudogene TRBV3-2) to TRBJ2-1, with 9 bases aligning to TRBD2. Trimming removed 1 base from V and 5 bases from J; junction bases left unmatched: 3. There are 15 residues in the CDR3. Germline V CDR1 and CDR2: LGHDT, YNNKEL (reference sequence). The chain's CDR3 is CASSQVAGEHNEQFF. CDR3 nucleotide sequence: TGTGCCAGCAGCCAAGTAGCGGGAGAACACAATGAGCAGTTCTTC.

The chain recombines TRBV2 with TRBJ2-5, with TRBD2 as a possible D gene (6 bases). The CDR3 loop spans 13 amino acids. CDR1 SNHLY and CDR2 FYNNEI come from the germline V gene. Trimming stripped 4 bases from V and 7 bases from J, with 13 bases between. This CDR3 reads CASSATTGGTQYF. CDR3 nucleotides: TGTGCCAGCAGTGCGACTACCGGGGGGACCCAGTACTTC.

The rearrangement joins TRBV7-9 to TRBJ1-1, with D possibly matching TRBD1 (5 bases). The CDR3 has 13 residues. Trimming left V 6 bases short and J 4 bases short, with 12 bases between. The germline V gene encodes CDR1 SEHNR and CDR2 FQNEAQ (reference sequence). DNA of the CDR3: TGTGCCAGCAGTACGACAGAAAGCACTGAAGCTTTCTTT. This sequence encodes CASSTTESTEAFF.

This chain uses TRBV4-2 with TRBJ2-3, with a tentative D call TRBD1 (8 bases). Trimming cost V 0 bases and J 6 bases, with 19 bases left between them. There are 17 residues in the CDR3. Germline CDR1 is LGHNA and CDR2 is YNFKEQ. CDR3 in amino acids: CASSQDGQGGLTDTQYF. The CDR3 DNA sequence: TGTGCCAGCAGCCAAGACGGACAGGGAGGGTTAACGGATACGCAGTATTTT.

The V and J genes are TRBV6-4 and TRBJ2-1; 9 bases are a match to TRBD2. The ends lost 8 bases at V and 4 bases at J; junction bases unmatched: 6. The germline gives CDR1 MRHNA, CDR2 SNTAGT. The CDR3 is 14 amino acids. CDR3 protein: CASSVGLAYNEQFF. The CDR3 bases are TGTGCCAGCTCGGTCGGACTAGCGTACAATGAGCAGTTCTTC.

The CDR3 DNA is TGTGCCAGCTCACCTACAGGGGAGGCTGGCTACACCTTC. This gives the protein CASSPTGEAGYTF. The J gene is TRBJ1-2, the V gene TRBV18, with TRBD1 matching over 7 bases. J gave up 7 bases and V 3 bases, and 5 bases lay outside the gene matches. This CDR3 region has 13 residues. Germline loops: CDR1 KGHSH, CDR2 LQKENI.

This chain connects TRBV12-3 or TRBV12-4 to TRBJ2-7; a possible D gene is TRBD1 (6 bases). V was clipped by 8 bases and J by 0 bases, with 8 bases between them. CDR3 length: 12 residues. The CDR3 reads CASRDNSYEQYF. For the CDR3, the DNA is TGTGCCAGCCGGGACAACTCCTACGAGCAGTACTTC.

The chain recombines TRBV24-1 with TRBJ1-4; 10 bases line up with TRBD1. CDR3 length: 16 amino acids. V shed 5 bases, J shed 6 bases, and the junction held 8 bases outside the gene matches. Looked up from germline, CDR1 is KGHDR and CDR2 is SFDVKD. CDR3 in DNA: TGTGCCACCAGTGGTGTTCCCGGGACAGGGGATGAAAAACTGTTTTTT. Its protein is CATSGVPGTGDEKLFF.

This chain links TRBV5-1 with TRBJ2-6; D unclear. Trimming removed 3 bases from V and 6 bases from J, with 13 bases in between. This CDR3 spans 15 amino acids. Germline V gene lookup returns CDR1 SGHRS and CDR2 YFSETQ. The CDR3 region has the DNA TGCGCCAGCAGCTCGTCCGGGTCCGCGGCCAACGTCCTGACTTTC. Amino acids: CASSSSGSAANVLTF.

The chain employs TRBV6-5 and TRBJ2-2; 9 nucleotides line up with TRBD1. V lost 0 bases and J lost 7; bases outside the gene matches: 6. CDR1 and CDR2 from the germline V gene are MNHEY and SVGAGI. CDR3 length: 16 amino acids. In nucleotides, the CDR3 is TGTGCCAGCAGTTACTCGGGGACAGGGAGCGGCGGGGAGCTGTTTTTT. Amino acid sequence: CASSYSGTGSGGELFF.

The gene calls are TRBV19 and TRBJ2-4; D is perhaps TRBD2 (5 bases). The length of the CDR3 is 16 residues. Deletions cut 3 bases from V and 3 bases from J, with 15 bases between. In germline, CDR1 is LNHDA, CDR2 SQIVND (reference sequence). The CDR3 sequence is CASSIGEGVDKNIQYF. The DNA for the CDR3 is TGTGCCAGTAGTATCGGAGAGGGCGTTGACAAAAACATTCAGTACTTC.

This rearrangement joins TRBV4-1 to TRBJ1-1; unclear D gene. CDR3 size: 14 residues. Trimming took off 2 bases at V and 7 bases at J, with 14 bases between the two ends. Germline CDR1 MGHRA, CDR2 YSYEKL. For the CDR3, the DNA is TGCGCCAGCAGCCAATTACTTACAGTGGGTGAAGCTTTCTTT. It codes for CASSQLLTVGEAFF.

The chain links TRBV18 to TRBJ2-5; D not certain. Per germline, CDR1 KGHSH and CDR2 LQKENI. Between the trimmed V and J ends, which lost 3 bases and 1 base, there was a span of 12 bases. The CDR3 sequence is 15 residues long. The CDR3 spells CASSPRRSFQETQYF. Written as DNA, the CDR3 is TGTGCCAGCTCACCGAGACGGAGCTTCCAAGAGACCCAGTACTTC.